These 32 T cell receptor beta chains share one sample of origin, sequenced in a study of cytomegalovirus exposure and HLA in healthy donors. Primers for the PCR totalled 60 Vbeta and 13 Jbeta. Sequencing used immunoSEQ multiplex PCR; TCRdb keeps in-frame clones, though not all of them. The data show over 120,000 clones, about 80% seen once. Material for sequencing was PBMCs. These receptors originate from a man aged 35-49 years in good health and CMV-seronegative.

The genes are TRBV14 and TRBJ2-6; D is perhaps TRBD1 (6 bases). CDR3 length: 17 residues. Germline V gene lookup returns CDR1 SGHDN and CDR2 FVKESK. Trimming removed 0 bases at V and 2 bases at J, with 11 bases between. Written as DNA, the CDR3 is TGTGCCAGCAGCCAAGATAACAGGGTGGCTGGGGCCAACGTCCTGACTTTC. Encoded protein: CASSQDNRVAGANVLTF.

CDR3 protein: CASKGTGVRNEQFF. CDR3 nucleotides: TGTGCCAGTAAGGGGACAGGGGTTAGGAATGAGCAGTTCTTC. This chain connects TRBV19 to TRBJ2-1; TRBD1 agrees at 10 bases. The V and J ends lost 7 bases and 7 bases, in that order; junction bases with no gene match: 7. The CDR3 is 14 residues long. Germline CDR1 is LNHDA and CDR2 is SQIVND (reference sequence).

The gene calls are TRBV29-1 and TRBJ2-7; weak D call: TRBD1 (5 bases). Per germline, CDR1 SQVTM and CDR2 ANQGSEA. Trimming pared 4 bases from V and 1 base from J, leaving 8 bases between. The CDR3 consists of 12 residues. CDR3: CSVGRGSYEQYF. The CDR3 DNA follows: TGCAGCGTTGGTAGGGGTTCCTACGAGCAGTACTTC.

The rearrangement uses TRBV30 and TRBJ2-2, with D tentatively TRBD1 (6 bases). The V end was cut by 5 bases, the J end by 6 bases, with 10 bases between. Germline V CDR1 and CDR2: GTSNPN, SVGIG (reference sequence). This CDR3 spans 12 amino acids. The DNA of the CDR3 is TGTGCCTGGGGGACAATCGCCGGGGAGCTGTTTTTT. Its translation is CAWGTIAGELFF.

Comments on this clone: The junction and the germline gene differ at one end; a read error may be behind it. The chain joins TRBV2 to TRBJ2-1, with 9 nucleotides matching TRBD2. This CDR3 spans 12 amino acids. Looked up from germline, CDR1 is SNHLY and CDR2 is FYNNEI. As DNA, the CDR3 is TGTGCCCGCAGCGGGGGGATAAATGAGCAGTTCTTC. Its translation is CARSGGINEQFF.

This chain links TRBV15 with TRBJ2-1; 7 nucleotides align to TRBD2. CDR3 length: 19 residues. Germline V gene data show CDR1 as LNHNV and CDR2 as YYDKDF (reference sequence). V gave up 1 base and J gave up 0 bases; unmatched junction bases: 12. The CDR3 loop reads CATSRVPASGSPSYNEQFF. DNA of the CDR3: TGTGCCACCAGCAGAGTCCCGGCTAGCGGCTCGCCCTCCTACAATGAGCAGTTCTTC.

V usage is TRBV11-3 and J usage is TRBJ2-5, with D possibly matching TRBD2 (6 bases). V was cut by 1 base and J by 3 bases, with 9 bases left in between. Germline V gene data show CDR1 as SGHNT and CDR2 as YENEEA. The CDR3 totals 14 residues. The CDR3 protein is CASSLGGTEETQYF. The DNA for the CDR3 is TGTGCCAGCAGCTTAGGCGGGACCGAAGAGACCCAGTACTTC.

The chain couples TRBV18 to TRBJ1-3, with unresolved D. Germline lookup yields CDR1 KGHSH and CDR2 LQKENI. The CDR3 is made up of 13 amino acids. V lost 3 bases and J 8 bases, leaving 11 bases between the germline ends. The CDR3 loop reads CASSPQNGDTIYF. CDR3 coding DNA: TGTGCCAGCTCACCCCAAAACGGGGACACCATATATTTT.

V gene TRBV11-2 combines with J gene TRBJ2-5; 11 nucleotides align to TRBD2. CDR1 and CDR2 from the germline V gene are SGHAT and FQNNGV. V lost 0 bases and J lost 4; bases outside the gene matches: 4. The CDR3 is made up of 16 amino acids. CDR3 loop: CASSLELLAGGETQYF. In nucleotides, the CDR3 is TGTGCCAGCAGCTTAGAACTGCTAGCGGGGGGAGAGACCCAGTACTTC.

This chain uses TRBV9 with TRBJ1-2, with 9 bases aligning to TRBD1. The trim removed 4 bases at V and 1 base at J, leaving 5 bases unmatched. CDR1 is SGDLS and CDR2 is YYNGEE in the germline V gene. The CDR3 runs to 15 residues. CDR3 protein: CASSIRDRDNYGYTF. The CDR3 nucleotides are TGTGCCAGCAGCATCCGGGACAGGGATAACTATGGCTACACCTTC.

CDR3 nucleotides: TGTGCCAGTAGTATAGCCACAGGGTTGAACACTGAAGCTTTCTTT. The encoded protein is CASSIATGLNTEAFF. The chain couples TRBV19 to TRBJ1-1; D perhaps matches TRBD1 (6 bases). The germline gives CDR1 LNHDA, CDR2 SQIVND (reference sequence). The CDR3 loop spans 15 amino acids. Trimming shortened V by 1 base and J by 0 bases, and 9 bases separated the two germline ends.

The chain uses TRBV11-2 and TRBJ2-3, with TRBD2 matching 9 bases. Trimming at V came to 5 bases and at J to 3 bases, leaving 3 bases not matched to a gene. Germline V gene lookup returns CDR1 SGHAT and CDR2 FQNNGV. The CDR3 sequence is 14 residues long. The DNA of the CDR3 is TGTGCCAGCAGCCTGACTAGCGGTACAGATACGCAGTATTTT. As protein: CASSLTSGTDTQYF.

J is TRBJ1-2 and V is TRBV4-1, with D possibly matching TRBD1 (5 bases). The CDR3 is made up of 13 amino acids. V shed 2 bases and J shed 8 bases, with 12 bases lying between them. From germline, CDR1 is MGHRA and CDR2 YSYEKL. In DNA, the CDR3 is TGCGCCAGCAGCCAATTCGTCGGGGGAGGCTACACCTTC. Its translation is CASSQFVGGGYTF.

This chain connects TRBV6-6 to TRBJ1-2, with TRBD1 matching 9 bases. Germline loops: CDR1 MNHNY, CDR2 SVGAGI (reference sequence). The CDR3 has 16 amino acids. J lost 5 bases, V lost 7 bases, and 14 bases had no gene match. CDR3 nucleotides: TGTGCCAGCAAACTGCCGGGACAGGGATTCGGGTATGGCTACACCTTC. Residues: CASKLPGQGFGYGYTF.

The CDR3 sequence is CASSYSGTSGEETQYF. In DNA, the CDR3 is TGTGCCAGCAGTTACTCCGGGACTAGCGGGGAAGAGACCCAGTACTTC. This chain links TRBV6-5 with TRBJ2-5; 13 positions agree with TRBD2. CDR3 length: 16 residues. Germline loops: CDR1 MNHEY, CDR2 SVGAGI. Unmatched junction bases numbered 1, after V lost 0 bases and J lost 3 bases.

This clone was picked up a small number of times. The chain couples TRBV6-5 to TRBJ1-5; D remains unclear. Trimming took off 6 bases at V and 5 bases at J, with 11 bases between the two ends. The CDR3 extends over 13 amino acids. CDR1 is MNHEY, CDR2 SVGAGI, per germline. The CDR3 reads CASRRGADQPQHF. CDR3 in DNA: TGTGCCAGCAGAAGAGGTGCAGATCAGCCCCAGCATTTT.

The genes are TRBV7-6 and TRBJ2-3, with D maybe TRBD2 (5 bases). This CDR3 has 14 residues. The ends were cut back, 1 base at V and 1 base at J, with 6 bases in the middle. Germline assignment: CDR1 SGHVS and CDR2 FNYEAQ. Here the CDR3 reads CASSLERGTDTQYF. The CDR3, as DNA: TGTGCCAGCAGCTTAGAGAGGGGCACAGATACGCAGTATTTT.

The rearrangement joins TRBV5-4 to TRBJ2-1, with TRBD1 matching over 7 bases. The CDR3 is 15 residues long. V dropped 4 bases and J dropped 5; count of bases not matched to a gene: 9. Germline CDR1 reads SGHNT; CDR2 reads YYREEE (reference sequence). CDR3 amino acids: CASSRGQAGDNEQFF. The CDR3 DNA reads TGTGCCAGCAGCCGCGGACAGGCGGGTGACAATGAGCAGTTCTTC. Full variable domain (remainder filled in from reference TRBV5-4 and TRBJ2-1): ETGVTQSPTHLIKTRGQQVTLRCSSQSGHNTVSWYQQALGQGPQFIFQYYREEENGRGNFPPRFSGLQFPNYSSELNVNALELDDSALYLCASSRGQAGDNEQFFGPGTRLTVL.

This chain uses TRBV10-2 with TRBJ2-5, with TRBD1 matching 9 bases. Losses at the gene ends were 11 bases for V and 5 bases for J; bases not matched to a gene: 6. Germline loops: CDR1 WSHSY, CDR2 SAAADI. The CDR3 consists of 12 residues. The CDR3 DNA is TGCGCCGGGGGACAGGGAGGGGAGACCCAGTACTTC. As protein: CAGGQGGETQYF.

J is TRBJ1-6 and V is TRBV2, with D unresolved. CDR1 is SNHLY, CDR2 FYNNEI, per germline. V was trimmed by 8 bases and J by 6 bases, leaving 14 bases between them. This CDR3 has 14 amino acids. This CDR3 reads CASQATRINSPLHF. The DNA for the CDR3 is TGTGCCAGCCAAGCCACGCGGATTAATTCACCCCTCCACTTT.

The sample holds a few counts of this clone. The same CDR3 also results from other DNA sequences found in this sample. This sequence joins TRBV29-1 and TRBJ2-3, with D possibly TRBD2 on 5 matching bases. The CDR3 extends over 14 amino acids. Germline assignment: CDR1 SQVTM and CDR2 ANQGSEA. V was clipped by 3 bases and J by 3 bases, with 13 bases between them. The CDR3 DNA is TGCAGCGTTGAGTCCGGGGTCGGTACAGATACGCAGTATTTT. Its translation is CSVESGVGTDTQYF.

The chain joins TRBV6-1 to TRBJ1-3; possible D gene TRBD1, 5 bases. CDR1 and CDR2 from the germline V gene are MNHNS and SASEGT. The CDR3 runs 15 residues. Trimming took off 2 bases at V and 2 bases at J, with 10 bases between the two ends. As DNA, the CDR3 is TGTGCCAGCAGTGAACTAACGGGGGCTGGAAACACCATATATTTT. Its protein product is CASSELTGAGNTIYF.

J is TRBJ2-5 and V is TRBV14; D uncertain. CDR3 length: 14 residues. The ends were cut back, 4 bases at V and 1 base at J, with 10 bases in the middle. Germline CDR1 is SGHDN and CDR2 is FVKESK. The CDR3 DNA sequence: TGTGCCAGCAGCCGGTATGCGAGCCAAGAGACCCAGTACTTC. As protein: CASSRYASQETQYF.

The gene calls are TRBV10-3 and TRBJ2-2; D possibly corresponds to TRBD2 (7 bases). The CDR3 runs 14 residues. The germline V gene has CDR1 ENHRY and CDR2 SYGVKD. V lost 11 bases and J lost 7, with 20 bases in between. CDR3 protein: CAVLRGGAIGELFF. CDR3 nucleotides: TGTGCCGTACTACGTGGGGGGGCGATCGGGGAGCTGTTTTTT.

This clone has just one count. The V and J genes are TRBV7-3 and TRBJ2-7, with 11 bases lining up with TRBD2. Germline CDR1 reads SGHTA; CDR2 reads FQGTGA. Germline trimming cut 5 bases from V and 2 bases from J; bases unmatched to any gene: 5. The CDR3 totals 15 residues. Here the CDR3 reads CASSPGTSGAYEQYF. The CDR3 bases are TGTGCCAGCAGCCCGGGGACTAGCGGTGCCTACGAGCAGTACTTC.

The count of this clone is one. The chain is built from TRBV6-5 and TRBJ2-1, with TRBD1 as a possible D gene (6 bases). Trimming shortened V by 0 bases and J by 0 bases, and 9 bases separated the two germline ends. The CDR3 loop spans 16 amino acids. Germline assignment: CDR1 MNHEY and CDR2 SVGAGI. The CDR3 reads CASSYSDRSSYNEQFF. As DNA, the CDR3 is TGTGCCAGCAGTTACTCTGACAGGAGCTCCTACAATGAGCAGTTCTTC.

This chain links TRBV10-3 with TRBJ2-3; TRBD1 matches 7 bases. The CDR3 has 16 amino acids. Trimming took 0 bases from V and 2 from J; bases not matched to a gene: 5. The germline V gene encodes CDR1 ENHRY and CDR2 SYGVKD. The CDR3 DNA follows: TGTGCCATCAGTGAGTCTTGGGGACAGAACACAGATACGCAGTATTTT. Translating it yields CAISESWGQNTDTQYF.

CDR3 loop: CASSAGQGDYEQYF. CDR3 bases: TGTGCCAGCAGCGCGGGACAGGGAGACTACGAGCAGTACTTC. The chain combines TRBV2 with TRBJ2-7; 9 positions match TRBD1. Germline V gene sequence: CDR1 SNHLY, CDR2 FYNNEI. V was pared by 6 bases and J by 3 bases, with 6 bases of the junction left unmatched. There are 14 residues in the CDR3.

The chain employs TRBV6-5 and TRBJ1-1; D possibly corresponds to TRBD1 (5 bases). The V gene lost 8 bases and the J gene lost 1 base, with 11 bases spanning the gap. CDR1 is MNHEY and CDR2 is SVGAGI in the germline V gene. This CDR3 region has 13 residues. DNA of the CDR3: TGTGCCAGCGGGCGACAGCAGAACACTGAAGCTTTCTTT. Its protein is CASGRQQNTEAFF.

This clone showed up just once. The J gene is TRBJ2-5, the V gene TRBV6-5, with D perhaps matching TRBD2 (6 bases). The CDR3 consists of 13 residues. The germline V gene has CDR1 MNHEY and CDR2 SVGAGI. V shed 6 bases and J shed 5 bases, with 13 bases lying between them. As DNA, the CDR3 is TGTGCCAGCAGCGGGGGATCGGGGGAGACCCAGTACTTC. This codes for CASSGGSGETQYF.

The CDR3 DNA follows: TGTGCCAGCAGCCGGACAGTGAACACTGAAGCTTTCTTT. Its translation is CASSRTVNTEAFF. This chain connects TRBV5-4 to TRBJ1-1; D might be TRBD1 (6 bases). Germline values: CDR1 SGHNT, CDR2 YYREEE (reference sequence). With 4 bases removed from V and 0 bases from J, the gap between germline ends came to 7 bases. The CDR3 spans 13 residues.

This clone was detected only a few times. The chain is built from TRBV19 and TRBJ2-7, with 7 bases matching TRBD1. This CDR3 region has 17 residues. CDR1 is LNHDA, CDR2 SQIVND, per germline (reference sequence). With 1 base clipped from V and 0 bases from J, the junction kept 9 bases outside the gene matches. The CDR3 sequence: CASSIGHRTGTSYEQYF. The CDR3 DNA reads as TGTGCCAGTAGTATAGGTCATAGGACAGGAACCTCCTACGAGCAGTACTTC. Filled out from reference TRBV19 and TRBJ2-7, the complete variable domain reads DGGITQSPKYLFRKEGQNVTLSCEQNLNHDAMYWYRQDPGQGLRLIYYSQIVNDFQKGDIAEGYSVSREKKESFPLTVTSAQKNPTAFYLCASSIGHRTGTSYEQYFGPGTRLTVT.